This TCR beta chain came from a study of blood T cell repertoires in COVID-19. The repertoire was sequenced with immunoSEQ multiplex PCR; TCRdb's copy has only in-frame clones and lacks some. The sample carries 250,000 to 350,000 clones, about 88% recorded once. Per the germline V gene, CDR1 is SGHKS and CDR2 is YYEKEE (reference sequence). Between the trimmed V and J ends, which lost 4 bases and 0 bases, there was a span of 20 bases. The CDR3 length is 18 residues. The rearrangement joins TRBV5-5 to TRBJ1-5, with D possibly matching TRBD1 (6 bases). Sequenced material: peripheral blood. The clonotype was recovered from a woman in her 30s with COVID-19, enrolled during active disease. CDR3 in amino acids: CASSPDRWDFLSNQPQHF. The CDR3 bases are TGTGCCAGCAGCCCCGACAGGTGGGATTTTCTTAGCAATCAGCCCCAGCATTTT.